This T cell receptor (beta chain) was obtained from a study of regulatory T cells in long-lasting Graves disease. Arm-PCR of CDR3 regions and iRepertoire HTBI primers were used to build TCR beta libraries. TCRdb fed the multiplex PCR reads into MiXCR, producing one record per CDR3 protein. The sample lists 400,000 to 500,000 distinct CDR3 sequences, around 16% occurring once. As to time point: newly diagnosed GD, antithyroid drugs for less than 3 months. Generation of the TCR library employed RNA extracted from PBMCs. The CDR3 has 13 residues. The germline V gene encodes CDR1 MNHNS and CDR2 SASEGT. The V gene lost 8 bases and the J gene lost 1 base, with 11 bases spanning the gap. These sequences were also reported in another study, on T cells in Graves' hyperthyroidism and ophthalmopathy. As that report states: The study used the HTBI primer set for a first-round RT-PCR of the TCR CDR3.

The chain uses TRBV6-1 and TRBJ2-5; D might be TRBD2 (6 bases). The material was peripheral blood mononuclear cells (PBMCs), obtained at new diagnosis, from a patient treated with antithyroid drugs. This clonotype was obtained from a woman in her thirties or forties with Graves disease. CDR3 sequence reads: CASGGRTQETQYF. The CDR3 DNA reads as TGTGCCAGCGGGGGGAGGACCCAAGAGACCCAGTACTTC.